This T cell receptor (beta chain) comes out of a study of shared clonotypes between healthy human individuals. Study at large: Per donor, CD8 memory used one plate, CD8 naive used two, CD4 memory used three and CD4 naive used three.

Terminally differentiated effector memory CD45RA+ cells were excluded by CCR7 positive selection of CD45RO-negative cells. With 2 bases clipped from V and 2 bases from J, the junction kept 5 bases outside the gene matches. The CDR3 length is 15 residues. Germline values: CDR1 SGHTA, CDR2 FQGNSA. Measured with immunoSEQ multiplex PCR; TCRdb has only the in-frame clones, and not every one. The sample yields about 610,000 clones, roughly 96% seen once. Only one count was recorded for this clone. The antigen is undetermined. Whole-study results and caveats: Tissue TCR repertoires likely differ from these blood-only repertoires.

This receptor was identified in a woman in her twenties or thirties in good health. J is TRBJ2-7 and V is TRBV7-2; 8 bases match TRBD2. Material: naive CD8+ T cells sorted from blood. CDR3 bases: TGTGCCAGCAGCTTATTTAGCGGGACTACCTACGAGCAGTACTTC. This gives the protein CASSLFSGTTYEQYF.